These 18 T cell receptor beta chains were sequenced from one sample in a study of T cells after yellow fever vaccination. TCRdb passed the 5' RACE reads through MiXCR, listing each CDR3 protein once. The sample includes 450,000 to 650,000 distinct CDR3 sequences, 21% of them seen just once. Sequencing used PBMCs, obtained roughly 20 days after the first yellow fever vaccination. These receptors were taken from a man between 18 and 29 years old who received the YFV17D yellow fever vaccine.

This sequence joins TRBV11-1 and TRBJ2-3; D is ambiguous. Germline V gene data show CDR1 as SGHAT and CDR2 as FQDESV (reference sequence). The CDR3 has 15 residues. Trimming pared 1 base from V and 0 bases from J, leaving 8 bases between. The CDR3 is CASSLGLPSTDTQYF. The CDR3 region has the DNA TGTGCCAGCAGCTTAGGACTCCCTAGCACAGATACGCAGTATTTT.

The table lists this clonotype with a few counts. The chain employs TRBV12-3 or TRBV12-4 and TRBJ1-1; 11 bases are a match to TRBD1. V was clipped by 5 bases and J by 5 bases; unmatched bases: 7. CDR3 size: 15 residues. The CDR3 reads CASSGGGTGGTEAFF. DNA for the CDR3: TGTGCCAGCAGTGGGGGCGGGACAGGGGGAACTGAAGCTTTCTTT.

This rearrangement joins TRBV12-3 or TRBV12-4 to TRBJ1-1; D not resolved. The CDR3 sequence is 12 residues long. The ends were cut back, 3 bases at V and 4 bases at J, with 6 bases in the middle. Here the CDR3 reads CASSFEGTEAFF. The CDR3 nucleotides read TGTGCCAGCAGTTTCGAGGGCACTGAAGCTTTCTTT.

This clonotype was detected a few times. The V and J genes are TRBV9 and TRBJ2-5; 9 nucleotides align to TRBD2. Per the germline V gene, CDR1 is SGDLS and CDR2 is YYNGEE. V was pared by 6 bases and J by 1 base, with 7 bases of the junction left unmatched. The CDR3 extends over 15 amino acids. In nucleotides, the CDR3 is TGTGCCAGCACACTAAGCGGGGGGACCCAAGAGACCCAGTACTTC. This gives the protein CASTLSGGTQETQYF.

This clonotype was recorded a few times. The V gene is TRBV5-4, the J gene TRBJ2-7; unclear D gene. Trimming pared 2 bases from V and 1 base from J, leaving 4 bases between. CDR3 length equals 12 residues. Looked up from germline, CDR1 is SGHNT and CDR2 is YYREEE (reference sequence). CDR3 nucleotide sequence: TGTGCCAGCAGCTTCTATTCCTACGAGCAGTACTTC. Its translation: CASSFYSYEQYF.

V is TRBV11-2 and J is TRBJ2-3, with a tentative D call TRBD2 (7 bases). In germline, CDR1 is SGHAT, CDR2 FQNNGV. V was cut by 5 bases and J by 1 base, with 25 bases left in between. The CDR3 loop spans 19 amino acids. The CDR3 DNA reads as TGTGCCAGCAGCCAGACCCCTTTGGGGGCGGGGGCCGGCACAGATACGCAGTATTTT. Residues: CASSQTPLGAGAGTDTQYF. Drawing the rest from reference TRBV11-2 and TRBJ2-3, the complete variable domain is EAGVAQSPRYKIIEKRQSVAFWCNPISGHATLYWYQQILGQGPKLLIQFQNNGVVDDSQLPKDRFSAERLKGVDSTLKIQPAKLEDSAVYLCASSQTPLGAGAGTDTQYFGPGTRLTVL.

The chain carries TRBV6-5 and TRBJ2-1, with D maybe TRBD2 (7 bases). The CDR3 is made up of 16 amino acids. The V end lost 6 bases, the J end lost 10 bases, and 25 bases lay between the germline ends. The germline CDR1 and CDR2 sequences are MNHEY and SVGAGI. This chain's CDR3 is CASSSYLEGGLGEQFF. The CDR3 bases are TGTGCCAGCAGCAGTTACCTAGAGGGGGGGCTCGGGGAGCAGTTCTTC.

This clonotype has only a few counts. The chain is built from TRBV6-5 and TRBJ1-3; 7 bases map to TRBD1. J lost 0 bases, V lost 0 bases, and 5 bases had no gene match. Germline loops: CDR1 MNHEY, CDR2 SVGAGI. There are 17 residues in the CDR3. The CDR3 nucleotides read TGTGCCAGCAGTTACTCGGCCAGGGGGAGCTCTGGAAACACCATATATTTT. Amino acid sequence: CASSYSARGSSGNTIYF.

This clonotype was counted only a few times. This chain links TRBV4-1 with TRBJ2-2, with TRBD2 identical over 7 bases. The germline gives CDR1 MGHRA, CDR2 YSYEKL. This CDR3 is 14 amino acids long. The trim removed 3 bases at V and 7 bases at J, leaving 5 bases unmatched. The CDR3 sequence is CASSQEGRDGELFF. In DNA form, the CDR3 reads TGCGCCAGCAGCCAGGAAGGGAGGGACGGGGAGCTGTTTTTT.

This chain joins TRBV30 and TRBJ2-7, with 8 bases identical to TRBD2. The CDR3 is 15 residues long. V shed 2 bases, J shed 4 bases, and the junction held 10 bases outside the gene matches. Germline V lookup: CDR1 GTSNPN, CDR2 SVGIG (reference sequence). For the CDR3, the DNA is TGTGCCTGGAGTCTGCCGGGGCGGGGGGTGTACGAGCAGTACTTC. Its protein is CAWSLPGRGVYEQYF.

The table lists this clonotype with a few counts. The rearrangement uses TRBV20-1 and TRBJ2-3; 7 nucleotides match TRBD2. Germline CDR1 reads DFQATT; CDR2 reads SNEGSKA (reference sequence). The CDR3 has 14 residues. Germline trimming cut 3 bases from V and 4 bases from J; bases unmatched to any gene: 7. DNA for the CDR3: TGCAGTGCTAGCGGCGGGGAGGGGCCAGATACGCAGTATTTT. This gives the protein CSASGGEGPDTQYF.

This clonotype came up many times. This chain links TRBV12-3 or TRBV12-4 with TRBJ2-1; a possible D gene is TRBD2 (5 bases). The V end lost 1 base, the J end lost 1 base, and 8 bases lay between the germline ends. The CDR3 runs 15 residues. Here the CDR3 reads CASSLVSGSYNEQFF. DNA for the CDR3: TGTGCCAGCAGTTTAGTGTCGGGGTCCTACAATGAGCAGTTCTTC.

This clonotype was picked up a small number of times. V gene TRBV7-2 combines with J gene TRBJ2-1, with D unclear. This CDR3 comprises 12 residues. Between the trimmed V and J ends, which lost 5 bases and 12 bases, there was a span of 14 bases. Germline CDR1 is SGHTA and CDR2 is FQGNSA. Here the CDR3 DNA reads TGTGCCAGCAGCCCGACGCGCTCTGGGCAGTTCTTC. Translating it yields CASSPTRSGQFF.

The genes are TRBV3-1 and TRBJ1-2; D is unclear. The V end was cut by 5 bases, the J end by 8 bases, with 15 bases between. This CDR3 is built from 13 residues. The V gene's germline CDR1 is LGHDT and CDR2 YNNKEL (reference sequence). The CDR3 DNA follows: TGTGCCAGCAGCTCTTCCGCAGGTCACGGCTACACCTTC. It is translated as CASSSSAGHGYTF.

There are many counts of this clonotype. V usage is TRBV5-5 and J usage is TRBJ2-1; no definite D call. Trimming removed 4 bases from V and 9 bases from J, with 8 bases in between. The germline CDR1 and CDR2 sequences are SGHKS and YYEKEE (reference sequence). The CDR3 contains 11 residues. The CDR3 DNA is TGTGCCAGCAGCCCCCTCGCTGAGCAGTTCTTC. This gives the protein CASSPLAEQFF.

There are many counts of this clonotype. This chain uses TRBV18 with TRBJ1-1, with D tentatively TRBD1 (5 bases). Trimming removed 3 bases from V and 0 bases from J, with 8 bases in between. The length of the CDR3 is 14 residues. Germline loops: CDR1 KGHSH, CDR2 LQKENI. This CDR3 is CASSPGRMNTEAFF. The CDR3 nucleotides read TGTGCCAGCTCACCGGGACGGATGAACACTGAAGCTTTCTTT.

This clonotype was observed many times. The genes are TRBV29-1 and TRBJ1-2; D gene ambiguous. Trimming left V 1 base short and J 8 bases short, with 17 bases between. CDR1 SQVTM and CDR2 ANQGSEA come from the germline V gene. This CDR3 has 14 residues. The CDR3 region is CSVEGVDLLRGYTF. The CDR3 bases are TGCAGCGTTGAAGGGGTCGACTTACTGAGGGGCTACACCTTC.

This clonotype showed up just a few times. The DNA of the CDR3 is TGTGCCAGCAGTTCCGGCCCCCTGGGGATGAACACTGAAGCTTTCTTT. Translated, it gives CASSSGPLGMNTEAFF. The V call is TRBV7-3, the J call TRBJ1-1; D is unresolved. Trimming removed 6 bases from V and 0 bases from J, with 17 bases in between. Germline CDR1 SGHTA, CDR2 FQGTGA. This CDR3 region has 16 residues.